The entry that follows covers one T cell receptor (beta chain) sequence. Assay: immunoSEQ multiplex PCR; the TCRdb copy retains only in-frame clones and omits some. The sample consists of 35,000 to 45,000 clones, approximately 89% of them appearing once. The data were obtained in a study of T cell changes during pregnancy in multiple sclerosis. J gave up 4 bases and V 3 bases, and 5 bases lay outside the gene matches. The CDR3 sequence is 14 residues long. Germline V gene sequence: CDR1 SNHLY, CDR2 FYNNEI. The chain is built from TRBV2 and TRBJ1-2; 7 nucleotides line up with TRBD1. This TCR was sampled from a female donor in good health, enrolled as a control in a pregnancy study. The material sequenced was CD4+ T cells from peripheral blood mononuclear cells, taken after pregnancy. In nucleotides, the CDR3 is TGTGCCAGCAGTGACTTATCAGGGGGCTATGGCTACACCTTC. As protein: CASSDLSGGYGYTF.